This T cell receptor (beta chain) was observed in a study of shared clonotypes between healthy human individuals. Every subset's genomic DNA went evenly onto several immunoSEQ plates. Method: immunoSEQ multiplex PCR; TCRdb's copy keeps in-frame clones and lacks some. The sample records millions of clones, just under 95% being singletons. The junction had 4 bases not matched to a gene; V was cut back by 5 bases and J by 4 bases. Germline V gives CDR1 MNHEY, CDR2 SMNVEV (reference sequence). This CDR3 spans 15 amino acids. Study-level findings and limits: The authors expected sequencing depth to affect clonotype sharing among donors.

Naive-designated CD8 cells lacked CD45RO, were positively enriched for CCR7, and omitted terminally differentiated effector memory CD45RA+ cells. Donors were healthy HIV-negative adults without recently reported acute infections or vaccinations. About this clone: Its antigen is unidentified. The same CDR3 arises from other DNA sequences in this sample as well.

Sample: naive CD8+ T cells sorted from blood. This sequence joins TRBV27 and TRBJ2-1; 11 bases line up with TRBD2. The clonotype was recovered from a man aged 18 to 35 in good health. CDR3 nucleotides: TGTGCCAGCAGTACCGGGACTAGCGGATACAATGAGCAGTTCTTC. It codes for CASSTGTSGYNEQFF.